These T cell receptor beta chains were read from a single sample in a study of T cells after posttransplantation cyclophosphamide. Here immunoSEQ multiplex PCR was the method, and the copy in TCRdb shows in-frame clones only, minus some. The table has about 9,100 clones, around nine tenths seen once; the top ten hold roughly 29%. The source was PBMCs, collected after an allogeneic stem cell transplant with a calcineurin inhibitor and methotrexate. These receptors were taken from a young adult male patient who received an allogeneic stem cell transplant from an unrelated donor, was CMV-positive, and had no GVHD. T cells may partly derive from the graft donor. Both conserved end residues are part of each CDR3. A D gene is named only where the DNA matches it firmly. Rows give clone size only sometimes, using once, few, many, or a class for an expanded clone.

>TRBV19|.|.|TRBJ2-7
TGTGCCAGTAGTTTCGGGGAATTCTACGAGCAGTACTTC
CASSFGEFYEQYF
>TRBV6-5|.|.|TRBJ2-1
TGTGCCAGCACCAGAGACAGTTACAATGAGCAGTTCTTC
CASTRDSYNEQFF
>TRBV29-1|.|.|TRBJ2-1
TGCAGCGCCAGGCCCCAGGTGGATGAGCAGTTCTTC
CSARPQVDEQFF
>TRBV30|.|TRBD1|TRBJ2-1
TGTGCCTGGAGTGTGGGAGACAGGGGAAAGCAGTTCTTC
CAWSVGDRGKQFF
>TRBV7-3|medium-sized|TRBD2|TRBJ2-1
TGTGCCAGCAGCTTGGTTCTAGCGGGAGAGAATGAGCAGTTCTTC
CASSLVLAGENEQFF
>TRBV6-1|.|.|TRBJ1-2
TGTGCCAGCAGTCCCCAGTATGGCTACACCTTC
CASSPQYGYTF
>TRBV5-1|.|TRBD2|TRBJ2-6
TGCGCCAGCAGCTTGGGGGGAGGGAGCTCTGGGGCCAACGTCCTGACTTTC
CASSLGGGSSGANVLTF
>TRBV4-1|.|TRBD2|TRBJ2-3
TGCGCCAGCAGCCAAGATGGCGGGGGGAGTATCGCAGATACGCAGTATTTT
CASSQDGGGSIADTQYF
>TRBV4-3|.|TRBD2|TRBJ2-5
TGCGCCAGCAGCCAAGAAGGACTAGCGGGAGGGCGGGTAGAGACCCAGTACTTC
CASSQEGLAGGRVETQYF
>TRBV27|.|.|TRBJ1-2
TGTGCCAGCAGTCCTCGACAGCCTCACTATGGCTACACCTTC
CASSPRQPHYGYTF
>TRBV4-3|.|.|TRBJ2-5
TGCGCCAGCAGCCAAGAGAGGCAGGGGGAGACCCAGTACTTC
CASSQERQGETQYF
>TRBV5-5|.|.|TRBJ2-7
TGTGCCAGCAGCCGTCAGGGGACCCCCTACGAGCAGTACTTC
CASSRQGTPYEQYF
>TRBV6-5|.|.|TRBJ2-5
TGTGCCAGCAGTTGGCGGGACTCGGGAGAGACCCAGTACTTC
CASSWRDSGETQYF
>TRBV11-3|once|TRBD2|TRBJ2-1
TGTGCCAGCAGCTTAGCGCAGGATGCTAGCGGGAGCCTCTCCTACAATGAGCAGTTCTTC
CASSLAQDASGSLSYNEQFF
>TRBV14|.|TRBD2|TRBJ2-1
TGTGCCAGCAGCCAAGAGTTTAGCGGGAGTGAGCAGTTCTTC
CASSQEFSGSEQFF
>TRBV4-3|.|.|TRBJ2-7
TGCGCCAGCAGCCAGGTGGCCCGCGAGGACTACGAGCAGTACTTC
CASSQVAREDYEQYF
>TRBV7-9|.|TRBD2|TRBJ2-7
TGTGCCAGCAGCTTCGGTACGGGAGGCGAGCAGTACTTC
CASSFGTGGEQYF
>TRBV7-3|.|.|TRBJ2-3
TGTGCCAGCAGCTTCTCTAACCACGCAGATACGCAGTATTTT
CASSFSNHADTQYF
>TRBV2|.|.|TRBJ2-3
TGTGCCAGCAGCGCAGACTCGTCCACAGATACGCAGTATTTT
CASSADSSTDTQYF
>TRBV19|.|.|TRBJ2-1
TGTGCCAGTAGTGAACCCCTCGGGGGTTTGCCCTACAATGAGCAGTTCTTC
CASSEPLGGLPYNEQFF
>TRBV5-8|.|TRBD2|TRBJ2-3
TGTGCCAGCAGCTTCTGGGACGGGGGGGGAGATACGCAGTATTTT
CASSFWDGGGDTQYF
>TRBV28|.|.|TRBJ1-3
TGTGCCAGCAGTTTACAGGTCCTCTCTGGAAACACCATATATTTT
CASSLQVLSGNTIYF
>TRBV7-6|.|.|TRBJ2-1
TGTGCCAGCAGCTCAAAGTGGGGGGAGAGGTATAGTGAGCAGTTCTTC
CASSSKWGERYSEQFF
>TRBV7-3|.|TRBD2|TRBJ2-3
TGTGCCAGCAGCTTACGCTCTAGACTAGCGGGGGGGGCAGATACGCAGTATTTT
CASSLRSRLAGGADTQYF
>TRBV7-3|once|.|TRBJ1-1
TGTGCCAGCAGCGCACCCGGGGGCACTGAAGCTTTCTTT
CASSAPGGTEAFF
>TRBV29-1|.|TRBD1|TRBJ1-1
TGCAGCGCCCGTGGGACAGGGGGCGAGATTGTCCGGTCTGAAGCTTTCTTT
CSARGTGGEIVRSEAFF
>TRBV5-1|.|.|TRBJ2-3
TGCGCCAGCAGCTTGATATTCGGGACACTAGGCACAGATACGCAGTATTTT
CASSLIFGTLGTDTQYF
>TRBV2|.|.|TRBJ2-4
TGTGCCAGCAGTGAAAAGAGAATAGCCAAAAACATTCAGTACTTC
CASSEKRIAKNIQYF
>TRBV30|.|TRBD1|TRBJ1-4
TGTGCCTGGAGTCCGGGACAGGGAAGGTTGGGGACTAATGAAAAACTGTTTTTT
CAWSPGQGRLGTNEKLFF
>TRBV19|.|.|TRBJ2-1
TGTGCCAGTAGTATAGAGAGATTTTACAATGAGCAGTTCTTC
CASSIERFYNEQFF
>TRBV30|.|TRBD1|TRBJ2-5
TGTGCCTGGGGACAGGGACAAGAGACCCAGTACTTC
CAWGQGQETQYF
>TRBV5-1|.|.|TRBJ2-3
TGCGCCAGCAGCCCCGACCCTAGGACAGATACGCAGTATTTT
CASSPDPRTDTQYF
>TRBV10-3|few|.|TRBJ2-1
TGTGCCATCAGTGAAGGGGGAAATGAGCAGTTCTTC
CAISEGGNEQFF
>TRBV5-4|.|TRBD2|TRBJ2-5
TGTGCCAGCAGCTTGGGCGGGGGGGAGACCCAGTACTTC
CASSLGGGETQYF
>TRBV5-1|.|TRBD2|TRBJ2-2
TGCGCCAGCAGCTGGAGCGGGAGAGACACCGGGGAGCTGTTTTTT
CASSWSGRDTGELFF
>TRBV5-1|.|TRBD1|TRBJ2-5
TGCGCCAGCAGCACAGGATTACAGGGGGCGGAGTACCAAGAGACCCAGTACTTC
CASSTGLQGAEYQETQYF
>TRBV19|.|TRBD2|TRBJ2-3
TGTGCCAGTACTCTCGCAACCGGGAGGCGGGATACGCAGTATTTT
CASTLATGRRDTQYF
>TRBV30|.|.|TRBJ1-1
TGTGCCTGGTCGAGCCGGGGGGAAGCTTTCTTT
CAWSSRGEAFF
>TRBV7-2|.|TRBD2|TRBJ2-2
TGTGCCAGCAGCCTAACTAGCGGGGGGAACACCGGGGAGCTGTTTTTT
CASSLTSGGNTGELFF
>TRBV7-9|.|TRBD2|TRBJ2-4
TGTGCCAGCAGCTTAGTGGGTAGCGGGGGCAAAAACATTCAGTACTTC
CASSLVGSGGKNIQYF
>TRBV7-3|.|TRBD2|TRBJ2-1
TGTGCCAGCAGCTTACTAGCGGGAAGCTCCTACAATGAGCAGTTCTTC
CASSLLAGSSYNEQFF
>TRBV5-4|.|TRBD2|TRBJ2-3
TGTGCCAGCAGCTTGCCCTTAGCGGGAGTTAAAGATACGCAGTATTTT
CASSLPLAGVKDTQYF
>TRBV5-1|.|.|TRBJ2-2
TGCGCCAGCAGCCGGAACACCGGGGAGCTGTTTTTT
CASSRNTGELFF
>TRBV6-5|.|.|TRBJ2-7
TGTGCCACCAGGAGGCAGGGAGGCTACGAGCAGTACTTC
CATRRQGGYEQYF
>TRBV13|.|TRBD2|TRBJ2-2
TGTGCCAGCAGCCCCGGGATAGCGGGAGTCCACACCGGGGAGCTGTTTTTT
CASSPGIAGVHTGELFF
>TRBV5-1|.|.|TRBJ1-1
TGCGCCAGCAGCCTCAGGGGTAGTGGGACTGAAGCTTTCTTT
CASSLRGSGTEAFF
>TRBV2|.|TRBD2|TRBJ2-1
TGTGCCAGCAGTGAAGGCGGGAGGGCCCCCGGTGAGCAGTTCTTC
CASSEGGRAPGEQFF
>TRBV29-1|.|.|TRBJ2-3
TGCAGCGTTGGACAAGCGGCGCAGTATTTT
CSVGQAAQYF
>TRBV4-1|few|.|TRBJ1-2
TGCGCCAGCAGCCAAGAGCAGGCAGCTAACTATGGCTACACCTTC
CASSQEQAANYGYTF
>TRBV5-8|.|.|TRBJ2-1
TGTGCCAGCAGTTTTCTAGTTAATGAGCAGTTCTTC
CASSFLVNEQFF